Following are 21 T cell receptor beta chains from one sample sequenced in a study of blood T cell repertoires in COVID-19 (dated by TCRdb to 2018 to 2021). The protocol used for the library was the immunoSEQ multiplex PCR assay. What TCRdb holds here is the immuneACCESS table cut down to in-frame rearrangements. Part of the clones is not present; checked against another copy, under half of the missing clones reflect an unresolved V gene, and the others are unexplained. The sample table contains approximately 230,000 clones; only one count was recorded for just under 85% of them. In total, the top ten clones hold roughly 15% of the sample. The material sequenced was PBMCs or T cells enriched from blood (not recorded which). Source of these receptors: a man between 35 and 55 years old who had recovered from COVID-19.

The sample holds one count of this clone. Other nucleotide sequences from this sample produce the same CDR3. The chain uses TRBV5-1 and TRBJ2-4; TRBD2 matches 8 bases. The CDR3 is 16 amino acids. Germline V gene lookup returns CDR1 SGHRS and CDR2 YFSETQ. The trim removed 2 bases at V and 3 bases at J, leaving 7 bases unmatched. The CDR3 DNA is TGCGCCAGCAGCTTAAGGGCGGGGGGAGTCAAAAACATTCAGTACTTC. This translates into CASSLRAGGVKNIQYF.

The chain is built from TRBV5-6 and TRBJ1-4; maybe TRBD1 (6 bases). The CDR3 is 16 residues long. The V gene lost 0 bases and the J gene lost 8 bases, with 17 bases spanning the gap. Per germline, CDR1 SGHDT and CDR2 YYEEEE. CDR3 sequence: CASSLGPRTVKEKLFF. The CDR3 nucleotides read TGTGCCAGCAGCTTGGGCCCTCGGACAGTAAAGGAAAAACTGTTTTTT. Variable domain in full (rest from reference TRBV5-6 and TRBJ1-4): DAGVTQSPTHLIKTRGQQVTLRCSPKSGHDTVSWYQQALGQGPQFIFQYYEEEERQRGNFPDRFSGHQFPNYSSELNVNALLLGDSALYLCASSLGPRTVKEKLFFGSGTQLSVL.

CDR3 bases: TGTGCCTCCCACGGGTCCCCCGTCAATGAGCAGTTCTTC. Amino acids: CASHGSPVNEQFF. The chain uses TRBV10-3 and TRBJ2-1, with no clear D. This CDR3 region has 13 residues. Trimming left V 11 bases short and J 6 bases short, with 17 bases between. In germline, CDR1 is ENHRY, CDR2 SYGVKD.

This clone was recorded only once. The chain combines TRBV2 with TRBJ2-6; D perhaps matches TRBD1 (5 bases). The CDR3 consists of 14 residues. Trimming cost V 10 bases and J 7 bases, with 17 bases left between them. Germline assignment: CDR1 SNHLY and CDR2 FYNNEI. Here the CDR3 reads CATCPRTSANVLTF. The CDR3 DNA sequence: TGTGCCACCTGCCCTAGGACAAGCGCCAACGTCCTGACTTTC.

This clone appeared a single time. V and J are TRBV5-1 and TRBJ1-3; 7 nucleotides match TRBD1. CDR3 size: 17 residues. Trimming cost V 5 bases and J 0 bases; bases outside gene matches: 11. Germline V lookup: CDR1 SGHRS, CDR2 YFSETQ. The DNA of the CDR3 is TGCGCCAGCAGTTCGGACAGGAGGGACCTCTCTGGAAACACCATATATTTT. It yields the protein CASSSDRRDLSGNTIYF.

V and J are TRBV9 and TRBJ1-5; TRBD1 matches at 9 bases. Germline V gives CDR1 SGDLS, CDR2 YYNGEE. Trimming at V came to 2 bases and at J to 3 bases, leaving 3 bases not matched to a gene. The CDR3 has 15 amino acids. CDR3 DNA: TGTGCCAGCAGCGTGGGACAGGGTAACAATCAGCCCCAGCATTTT. Its translation is CASSVGQGNNQPQHF.

The chain is built from TRBV11-2 and TRBJ2-3, with unresolved D. The ends were cut back, 1 base at V and 0 bases at J, with 8 bases in the middle. The CDR3 loop spans 15 amino acids. CDR1 is SGHAT, CDR2 FQNNGV, per germline. CDR3 sequence (DNA): TGTGCCAGCAGCTTAGCGTCCTCTAGCACAGATACGCAGTATTTT. This sequence encodes CASSLASSSTDTQYF.

This clone was seen once. The genes are TRBV5-4 and TRBJ1-1, with 8 nucleotides matching TRBD1. This CDR3 spans 14 amino acids. V gave up 4 bases and J gave up 6 bases; unmatched junction bases: 8. CDR1 and CDR2 (germline): SGHNT, YYREEE (reference sequence). The DNA of the CDR3 is TGTGCCAGCAGCCCACTGGACAGGGACGCTGAAGCTTTCTTT. Translating it yields CASSPLDRDAEAFF.

The V gene is TRBV2, the J gene TRBJ2-7, with 8 bases aligning to TRBD1. Per the germline V gene, CDR1 is SNHLY and CDR2 is FYNNEI. V shed 8 bases and J 4 bases; nucleotides not matched to a gene: 1. The CDR3 loop spans 11 amino acids. CDR3 nucleotide sequence: TGTGCCAGCGGGGACAGGTACGAGCAGTACTTC. Its protein is CASGDRYEQYF.

This rearrangement joins TRBV28 to TRBJ1-1, with no clear D. The CDR3 contains 14 residues. The germline gives CDR1 MDHEN, CDR2 SYDVKM. Trimming removed 8 bases at V and 0 bases at J, with 13 bases between. Here the CDR3 reads CASPPPGLNTEAFF. Here the CDR3 DNA reads TGTGCCAGCCCCCCCCCAGGTTTGAACACTGAAGCTTTCTTT.

The V gene is TRBV5-3, the J gene TRBJ1-1; D not certain. TRBV5-3 is filed as an ORF, its function uncertain. The CDR3 covers 12 residues. V lost 1 base to trimming and J lost 6 bases, with 7 bases between them. CDR3 sequence (DNA): TGTGCCAGAAGCTTGTATCTTCCTGAAGCTTTCTTT. Amino acid sequence: CARSLYLPEAFF.

The genes are TRBV7-2 and TRBJ2-2, with a possible D match to TRBD2 (5 bases). Trimming took 0 bases from V and 2 from J, leaving 13 bases between them. This CDR3 is 17 amino acids long. In germline, CDR1 is SGHTA, CDR2 FQGNSA. DNA of the CDR3: TGTGCCAGCAGCTTAGCATCGAGGGTATATAACACCGGGGAGCTGTTTTTT. Residues: CASSLASRVYNTGELFF.

V gene TRBV12-3 or TRBV12-4 combines with J gene TRBJ1-6; TRBD1 aligns across 9 bases. CDR3 size: 13 residues. V was clipped by 8 bases and J by 9 bases; unmatched bases: 5. The CDR3 region is CASSQGAGSPLHF. As DNA, the CDR3 is TGTGCCAGCTCACAGGGGGCTGGTTCACCCCTCCACTTT.

The gene calls are TRBV4-3 and TRBJ2-2; D might be TRBD1 (5 bases). Trimming pared 5 bases from V and 1 base from J, leaving 14 bases between. The germline V gene encodes CDR1 LGHNA and CDR2 YSLEER. This CDR3 region has 16 residues. The CDR3: CASSSTVGQNTGELFF. In nucleotides, the CDR3 is TGCGCCAGCAGCTCGACGGTAGGACAGAACACCGGGGAGCTGTTTTTT.

The rearrangement uses TRBV18 and TRBJ1-1; D unresolved. CDR1 is KGHSH, CDR2 LQKENI, per germline. V was trimmed by 3 bases and J by 4 bases, leaving 12 bases between them. The CDR3 is 14 amino acids. The DNA for the CDR3 is TGTGCCAGCTCACCCGTCAAGGAGGGCACTGAAGCTTTCTTT. Translated: CASSPVKEGTEAFF.

The rearrangement links TRBV5-1 to TRBJ2-1; weak D call: TRBD1 (6 bases). This CDR3 has 14 amino acids. V was trimmed by 1 base and J by 8 bases, leaving 13 bases between them. CDR1 and CDR2 from the germline V gene are SGHRS and YFSETQ. The CDR3 here is CASSLLDRLDEQFF. CDR3 coding DNA: TGCGCCAGCAGCTTGCTCGACAGGCTTGATGAGCAGTTCTTC.

This clone has just one count. This chain connects TRBV21-1 to TRBJ1-6. TRBV21-1 is a listed pseudogene. The CDR3 spans 17 residues. The chain's CDR3 is CASSKGVGLIKGSPLHF. The CDR3 DNA reads as TGTGCCAGCAGCAAAGGAGTGGGACTCATCAAGGGTTCACCCCTCCACTTT.

This chain joins TRBV12-3 or TRBV12-4 and TRBJ2-1, with no clear D. V was trimmed by 5 bases and J by 5 bases, leaving 10 bases between them. The CDR3 covers 13 residues. The CDR3 region is CASSRGINNEQFF. CDR3 nucleotides: TGTGCCAGCAGTCGAGGAATCAACAATGAGCAGTTCTTC.

The genes are TRBV28 and TRBJ2-7; D is uncertain. The V end was cut by 6 bases, the J end by 0 bases, with 9 bases between. CDR1 MDHEN and CDR2 SYDVKM come from the germline V gene. The CDR3 consists of 13 residues. CDR3 protein: CASRVLDSYEQYF. Written as DNA, the CDR3 is TGTGCCAGCAGAGTTCTAGACTCCTACGAGCAGTACTTC.

The CDR3 bases are TGTGCCAGTAGCATGGGCGTTGCAACTAATGAAAAACTGTTTTTT. It is translated as CASSMGVATNEKLFF. V and J are TRBV19 and TRBJ1-4; unclear D gene. V gave up 6 bases and J gave up 0 bases, with 11 bases separating them. CDR3 size: 15 residues. Germline V lookup: CDR1 LNHDA, CDR2 SQIVND (reference sequence).

The chain joins TRBV2 to TRBJ2-1, with 11 bases lining up with TRBD2. Per the germline V gene, CDR1 is SNHLY and CDR2 is FYNNEI. V was pared by 6 bases and J by 4 bases, with 5 bases of the junction left unmatched. The CDR3 loop spans 15 amino acids. CDR3 in amino acids: CASRSTSGAYNEQFF. The CDR3 nucleotides read TGTGCCAGCAGGTCGACTAGCGGGGCTTACAATGAGCAGTTCTTC.